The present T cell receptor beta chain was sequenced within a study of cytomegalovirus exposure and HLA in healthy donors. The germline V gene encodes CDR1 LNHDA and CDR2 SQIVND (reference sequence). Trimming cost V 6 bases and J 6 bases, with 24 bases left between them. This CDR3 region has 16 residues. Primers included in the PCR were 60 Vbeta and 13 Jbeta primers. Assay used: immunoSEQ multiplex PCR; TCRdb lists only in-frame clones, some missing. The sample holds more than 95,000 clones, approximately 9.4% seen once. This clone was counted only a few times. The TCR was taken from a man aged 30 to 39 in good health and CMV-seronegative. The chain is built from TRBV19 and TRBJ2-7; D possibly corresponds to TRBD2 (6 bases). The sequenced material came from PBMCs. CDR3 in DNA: TGTGCCAGTAGAAAAGACGCGGGAAGGGCGCCTGGCGAGCAGTACTTC. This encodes CASRKDAGRAPGEQYF.